These T cell receptor beta chains were read from a single sample in a study of metastatic and nonmetastatic thyroid tumors. Via MiXCR, TCRdb re-called the PCR reads. The repertoire holds tens of thousands of clones, with about a sixth as singletons. Sequenced input: blood. The source of these receptors is a male donor with papillary thyroid cancer or a benign thyroid nodule (not recorded which). Some clones in this sample may be carry-over from other donors' samples. CDR3s include the opening cysteine and the closing phenylalanine or tryptophan. A D gene is named only where the DNA matches it firmly. Clone size is stated in some rows and not others, as once, few, many or a class when expanded.

size | J | D | V | DNA | CDR3
. | TRBJ2-2 | . | TRBV29-1 | TGCAGCGTTGAAGATCTAGTGAACACCGGGGAGCTGTTTTTT | CSVEDLVNTGELFF
many | TRBJ1-1 | TRBD1 | TRBV27 | TGTGCCAGCAGCCCCAGGGACAGGGGGTTGAACACTGAAGCTTTCTTT | CASSPRDRGLNTEAFF
. | TRBJ2-7 | . | TRBV20-1 | TGCAGTGCTAGATACAGAGTCTCCTACGAGCAGTACTTC | CSARYRVSYEQYF
. | TRBJ1-4 | . | TRBV7-9 | TGTGCCAGCAGCTCCACGGGGTGCTGGGAAAAACTGTTTTTT | CASSSTGCWEKLFF
. | TRBJ1-5 | . | TRBV20-1 | TGCAGTGCTAGAGATATGTGTCAGCCCCAGCATTTT | CSARDMCQPQHF
many | TRBJ1-5 | . | TRBV6-5 | TGTGCCAGCAGTTACTCGACGGGGGGGAATCAGCCCCAGCATTTT | CASSYSTGGNQPQHF
once | TRBJ2-1 | . | TRBV20-1 | TGCAGTGCCGATAGCGTAGGAGCCTACAATGGGCAGTTCTTC | CSADSVGAYNGQFF
many | TRBJ2-6 | . | TRBV12-3/TRBV12-4 | TGTGCCAGCAGTTCGAGCCGACGGATATCTGGGGCCAACGTCCTGACTTTC | CASSSSRRISGANVLTF
many | TRBJ1-6 | . | TRBV4-1 | TGCGCCAGCAGCCTAGGGGGACACACAAATTCACCCCTCCACTTT | CASSLGGHTNSPLHF
many | TRBJ2-7 | . | TRBV4-1 | TGCGCCAGCAGCCAAGATTGGGGGACACGTGACTACGAGCAGTACTTC | CASSQDWGTRDYEQYF
many | TRBJ2-5 | . | TRBV20-1 | TGCAGTGCTAGAGACAGGCTGTACCAAGAGACCCAGTACTTC | CSARDRLYQETQYF
few | TRBJ2-5 | . | TRBV12-3/TRBV12-4 | TGTGCCAGCAGTAATGGGGACACGGGCGGGACCCAGTACTTC | CASSNGDTGGTQYF
. | TRBJ2-3 | . | TRBV11-2 | TGTGCCAGCAGCTTAGATCTGCAGGGGATTTGGGGAACAGATACGCAGTATTTT | CASSLDLQGIWGTDTQYF
few | TRBJ2-7 | . | TRBV24-1 | TGTGCCACCAGTGATCACAGGGACTACGAGCAGTACTTC | CATSDHRDYEQYF
medium-sized | TRBJ2-1 | . | TRBV19 | TGTGCCAGTAGTATGCATAGACAGGTAACGTCCTACAATGAGCAGTTCTTC | CASSMHRQVTSYNEQFF
few | TRBJ2-5 | TRBD1 | TRBV7-9 | TGTGCCATCAGTCAAAATAGACAGGGGCCGGGCAGAGAGACCCAGTACTTC | CAISQNRQGPGRETQYF
many | TRBJ1-1 | . | TRBV7-7 | TGTGCCAGCAGCTTAAGTTTGGGTTTTGAAGCTTTCTTT | CASSLSLGFEAFF
many | TRBJ1-5 | . | TRBV24-1 | TGTGCCACCAGTGATTTCAGCAATCAGCCCCAGCATTTT | CATSDFSNQPQHF
many | TRBJ2-1 | . | TRBV11-3 | TGTGCCAGCAGCTTAGAGGGGACCAATGAGCAGTTCTTC | CASSLEGTNEQFF
. | TRBJ2-7 | . | TRBV6-2/TRBV6-3 | TGTGCCAGCAGTGACCGACAGGGGAGGGACGAGCAGTACTTC | CASSDRQGRDEQYF
. | TRBJ1-1 | . | TRBV5-1 | TGCGCCAGCAGCTTGGGACTTGCCACTGAAGCTTTCTTT | CASSLGLATEAFF
. | TRBJ1-1 | TRBD1 | TRBV20-1 | TGCAGTGCTGGGGACAGGGAGAACACTGAAGCTTTCTTT | CSAGDRENTEAFF
few | TRBJ2-3 | TRBD2 | TRBV11-2 | TGTGCCAGCCGTCTGACTAGCGGGAGTGGTGTGGCAGATACGCAGTATTTT | CASRLTSGSGVADTQYF
many | TRBJ2-5 | . | TRBV12-3/TRBV12-4 | TGTGCCAGCAGTTTGCCCGAGACCCAAGAAACCCAGTACTTC | CASSLPETQETQYF
. | TRBJ1-1 | . | TRBV9 | TGTGCCAGCAGCCTTAAAGAATTTGAAAGGACTGAAGCTTTCTTT | CASSLKEFERTEAFF
few | TRBJ2-5 | TRBD1 | TRBV6-1 | TGTGCCAGCAGTGAGGGACAGGGGGCATATACCCAGTACTTC | CASSEGQGAYTQYF
. | TRBJ1-6 | . | TRBV19 | TGTGCCAGTAGTATTGGAGGGTTCAAGAATAATTCACCCCTCCACTTT | CASSIGGFKNNSPLHF
many | TRBJ2-2 | . | TRBV4-2 | TGTGCCAGCAGCACAGCCCATACTTCGAACACCGGGGAGCTGTTTTTT | CASSTAHTSNTGELFF
. | TRBJ1-2 | . | TRBV6-4 | TGTGCCAGTAGTGAAGGACACAGCTATGGCTACACCTTC | CASSEGHSYGYTF
many | TRBJ1-1 | . | TRBV10-2 | TGCGCCAGCAGAGCCATAGAAACAGGGCCCACTGAAGCTTTCTTT | CASRAIETGPTEAFF
many | TRBJ2-7 | TRBD1 | TRBV5-4 | TGTGCCACCGGACAGGGACGGTCTCTATCCTACGAGCAGTACTTC | CATGQGRSLSYEQYF
many | TRBJ1-2 | . | TRBV29-1 | TGCAGCGTTGAAGGGGGGGGCGGCTACACCTTC | CSVEGGGGYTF
many | TRBJ1-1 | . | TRBV6-1 | TGTGCCAGCATTAGGGGGGGGAACACTGAAGCTTTCTTT | CASIRGGNTEAFF
many | TRBJ1-1 | . | TRBV5-1 | TGCGCCAGCAGCTTGGGGGCCGGCAGGGTGGACACTGAAGCTTTCTTT | CASSLGAGRVDTEAFF
. | TRBJ2-5 | TRBD2 | TRBV14 | TGTGCCAGCAGCCCTAGCGGGAGGAGGCGAGAGACCCAGTACTTC | CASSPSGRRRETQYF
many | TRBJ2-2 | . | TRBV19 | TGTGCCAGTAGTTTCGGCAGGGTAGGCACCGGGGAGCTGTTTTTT | CASSFGRVGTGELFF
many | TRBJ1-1 | TRBD1 | TRBV19 | TGTGCCATGAGACAGGGGACTGAAGCTTTCTTT | CAMRQGTEAFF
many | TRBJ2-3 | . | TRBV12-3/TRBV12-4 | TGTGCCAGCAAAGCGTTTGATACGCAGTATTTT | CASKAFDTQYF
many | TRBJ2-1 | TRBD2 | TRBV11-2 | TGTGCCAGCAGCTTAGGCGGGGGGAATGAGCAGTTCTTC | CASSLGGGNEQFF
many | TRBJ2-7 | TRBD1 | TRBV5-1 | TGCGCCAGCAGCCTAGGACAGGGGGTCTACGAGCAGTACTTC | CASSLGQGVYEQYF
many | TRBJ1-5 | . | TRBV7-9 | TGTGCCAGCAGCTTAGGGTTTGGGGCCCTTCAGCCCCAGCATTTT | CASSLGFGALQPQHF
many | TRBJ2-2 | . | TRBV20-1 | TGCAGTGCTAGATCTAGGGCCACCGGGGAGCTGTTTTTT | CSARSRATGELFF
many | TRBJ2-1 | TRBD2 | TRBV19 | TGTGCCAGTAGTACTCCCCGGACTAGCGGGATTTACAATGAGCAGTTCTTC | CASSTPRTSGIYNEQFF
many | TRBJ2-5 | . | TRBV7-2 | TGTGCCAGCAGCTTAGCGGTAGCTTATCAAGAGACCCAGTACTTC | CASSLAVAYQETQYF